This T cell receptor beta chain comes out of a study of blood T cell repertoires in COVID-19. Overall study context: In each case, the material was cDNA or gDNA derived from T cells, B-cell-depleted T cells, or PBMCs.

The authors' processing: How many nucleated cells were present was estimated from reference gene primer amplification. Libraries were prepared by immunoSEQ multiplex PCR; TCRdb keeps only in-frame clonotypes and omits some of them. That table supplies the V and J calls and clone size; D and trimming were determined from the DNA. Seen here are about 160,000 clones, roughly 71% observed once, and the top ten hold about 3.8%. In germline, CDR1 is MNHEY, CDR2 SVGAGI. The CDR3 extends over 14 amino acids. With 0 bases removed from V and 3 bases from J, the gap between germline ends came to 8 bases. The source material was peripheral blood. The rearrangement joins TRBV6-5 to TRBJ1-2, with no clear D. This sequence was found in an elderly woman with acute or convalescent COVID-19. The CDR3 region has the DNA TGTGCCAGCAGTTACTCTCTTCAGGACTATGGCTACACCTTC. As protein: CASSYSLQDYGYTF.